These 22 T cell receptor beta chains share one sample of origin, sequenced in a study of blood T cell repertoires in COVID-19. Clones were read by immunoSEQ multiplex PCR, and TCRdb kept only the in-frame ones, dropping some. The sample consists of 76,000 or so clones, roughly 87% of them appearing once. Input material: peripheral blood. The receptors shown here come from a man aged 30 to 39 with acute or convalescent COVID-19.

The V gene is TRBV3-1 (or the pseudogene TRBV3-2), the J gene TRBJ1-2; the match to TRBD1 covers 7 bases. In germline, CDR1 is LGHDT, CDR2 YNNKEL (reference sequence). The CDR3 has 14 residues. The J segment lost 3 bases and the V segment lost 5 bases, leaving 6 bases of the junction unmatched. DNA of the CDR3: TGTGCCAGCAGCTCGCAGGGGGTAGACTATGGCTACACCTTC. The encoded protein is CASSSQGVDYGYTF.

This sequence joins TRBV30 and TRBJ2-1, with D perhaps matching TRBD2 (8 bases). The CDR3 has 13 amino acids. The V gene lost 2 bases and the J gene lost 9 bases, with 14 bases spanning the gap. CDR1 is GTSNPN and CDR2 is SVGIG in the germline V gene (reference sequence). The CDR3 here is CAWSRQGLGEQFF. CDR3 sequence (DNA): TGTGCCTGGAGTAGACAGGGACTAGGTGAGCAGTTCTTC.

This clone was seen only once. V gene TRBV5-6 combines with J gene TRBJ1-2; D is perhaps TRBD1 (5 bases). V was cut by 4 bases and J by 2 bases, with 15 bases left in between. This CDR3 spans 15 amino acids. CDR1 and CDR2 from the germline V gene are SGHDT and YYEEEE. As DNA, the CDR3 is TGTGCCAGCAGCCCGCGACAGAATCAAAACTATGGCTACACCTTC. Its protein is CASSPRQNQNYGYTF. Combining the CDR3 with reference TRBV5-6 and TRBJ1-2 gives the whole variable domain DAGVTQSPTHLIKTRGQQVTLRCSPKSGHDTVSWYQQALGQGPQFIFQYYEEEERQRGNFPDRFSGHQFPNYSSELNVNALLLGDSALYLCASSPRQNQNYGYTFGSGTRLTVV.

V usage is TRBV20-1 and J usage is TRBJ2-2; D gene uncertain. Germline V gene data show CDR1 as DFQATT and CDR2 as SNEGSKA (reference sequence). The ends were cut back, 3 bases at V and 4 bases at J, with 12 bases in the middle. CDR3 length: 14 residues. The CDR3 sequence: CSASKLMLTGELFF. CDR3 nucleotide sequence: TGCAGTGCTAGTAAGCTCATGCTCACCGGGGAGCTGTTTTTT.

V gene TRBV3-1 (or the pseudogene TRBV3-2) combines with J gene TRBJ2-5; 7 nucleotides align to TRBD2. Germline V gene lookup returns CDR1 LGHDT and CDR2 YNNKEL (reference sequence). This CDR3 is built from 15 residues. V lost 1 base to trimming and J lost 5 bases; unmatched junction nucleotides: 7. Here the CDR3 DNA reads TGTGCCAGCAGCCAAGGGGGGGGTGTTAGGGAGACCCAGTACTTC. Residues: CASSQGGGVRETQYF.

The chain joins TRBV7-6 to TRBJ2-7; D perhaps matches TRBD1 (5 bases). This CDR3 region has 13 residues. Germline V lookup: CDR1 SGHVS, CDR2 FNYEAQ. The V gene lost 1 base and the J gene lost 5 bases, with 9 bases spanning the gap. This chain's CDR3 is CASSLVRADEQYF. CDR3 DNA sequence: TGTGCCAGCAGCTTAGTCAGGGCGGACGAGCAGTACTTC.

The chain employs TRBV30 and TRBJ1-1; a possible D gene is TRBD1 (6 bases). The germline V and J ends were trimmed by 2 bases and 2 bases, with 15 bases remaining between them. Germline CDR1 GTSNPN, CDR2 SVGIG (reference sequence). This CDR3 spans 15 amino acids. The CDR3, as DNA: TGTGCCTGGAGTTATCCAGGGGCGTATAACACTGAAGCTTTCTTT. This encodes CAWSYPGAYNTEAFF. Together with reference TRBV30 and TRBJ1-1, the CDR3 gives the full variable domain: SQTIHQWPATLVQPVGSPLSLECTVEGTSNPNLYWYRQAAGRGLQLLFYSVGIGQISSEVPQNLSASRPQDRQFILSSKKLLLSDSGFYLCAWSYPGAYNTEAFFGQGTRLTVV.

This clone was observed a single time. The CDR3 region is CASSATGVLGNTIYF. For the CDR3, the DNA is TGTGCCAGCAGTGCTACAGGGGTCCTTGGAAACACCATATATTTT. This chain connects TRBV28 to TRBJ1-3, with TRBD1 matching over 7 bases. The V gene end was trimmed by 5 bases and the J gene end by 3 bases; junction bases not matched to a gene: 7. Germline assignment: CDR1 MDHEN and CDR2 SYDVKM. This CDR3 is built from 15 residues.

The chain couples TRBV5-1 to TRBJ2-7, with 11 bases aligning to TRBD2. V dropped 5 bases and J dropped 5; count of bases not matched to a gene: 18. This CDR3 comprises 18 residues. Germline V lookup: CDR1 SGHRS, CDR2 YFSETQ. CDR3 residues: CASSPSPLTSGKFDEQYF. The CDR3 coding sequence is TGCGCCAGCAGTCCCAGCCCCTTGACTAGCGGGAAGTTCGACGAGCAGTACTTC.

The chain recombines TRBV15 with TRBJ2-1; D is undetermined. The length of the CDR3 is 15 residues. Looked up from germline, CDR1 is LNHNV and CDR2 is YYDKDF (reference sequence). Trimming removed 1 base at V and 1 base at J, with 8 bases between. The CDR3 loop reads CATSRGADSYNEQFF. The CDR3, as DNA: TGTGCCACCAGCAGAGGTGCGGATTCCTACAATGAGCAGTTCTTC.

This CDR3 is CASSVGNRGSGELFF. In nucleotides, the CDR3 is TGTGCCAGCAGCGTAGGAAACAGGGGGTCCGGGGAGCTGTTTTTT. This chain joins TRBV9 and TRBJ2-2, with TRBD1 matching 8 bases. The CDR3 totals 15 residues. After removal of 0 bases from V and 6 bases from J, the junction contained 4 bases not matched to a gene. Germline V gene data show CDR1 as SGDLS and CDR2 as YYNGEE. Using reference TRBV9 and TRBJ2-2 for the parts outside the CDR3, the full variable domain is DSGVTQTPKHLITATGQRVTLRCSPRSGDLSVYWYQQSLDQGLQFLIQYYNGEERAKGNILERFSAQQFPDLHSELNLSSLELGDSALYFCASSVGNRGSGELFFGEGSRLTVL.

The chain uses TRBV2 and TRBJ2-1, with a weak D call TRBD2 (5 bases). The CDR3 loop spans 13 amino acids. CDR1 is SNHLY and CDR2 is FYNNEI in the germline V gene. Trimming took 8 bases from V and 6 from J, leaving 14 bases between them. CDR3 protein: CASDVLGGNEQFF. The CDR3, as DNA: TGTGCCAGCGATGTATTAGGAGGCAATGAGCAGTTCTTC.

The J gene is TRBJ1-4, the V gene TRBV28; 8 nucleotides align to TRBD1. The J segment lost 6 bases and the V segment lost 5 bases, leaving 5 bases of the junction unmatched. The CDR3 has 14 residues. Germline V lookup: CDR1 MDHEN, CDR2 SYDVKM. CDR3 sequence (DNA): TGTGCCAGCAGTCGGACAGGGCTGGATGAAAAACTGTTTTTT. It is translated as CASSRTGLDEKLFF.

The chain joins TRBV9 to TRBJ2-2, with TRBD2 as a possible D gene (6 bases). The CDR3 runs 17 residues. V lost 3 bases to trimming and J lost 4 bases, with 19 bases between them. Per germline, CDR1 SGDLS and CDR2 YYNGEE. CDR3: CASSGSLGRGFTGELFF. DNA for the CDR3: TGTGCCAGCAGCGGGAGTCTTGGGCGGGGCTTCACCGGGGAGCTGTTTTTT.

This clone was counted once. The CDR3 spells CASSLPGNYYEQYF. CDR3 coding DNA: TGTGCCAGCAGCTTACCGGGAAATTACTACGAGCAGTACTTC. The chain recombines TRBV11-2 with TRBJ2-7; tentatively, D is TRBD2 (5 bases). This CDR3 region has 14 residues. Germline-derived CDR1 and CDR2 are SGHAT and FQNNGV. V lost 2 bases and J lost 3, with 11 bases in between.

The chain links TRBV29-1 to TRBJ2-1; TRBD2 matches at 15 bases. V was pared by 7 bases and J by 10 bases, with 14 bases of the junction left unmatched. CDR3 length equals 16 residues. Germline CDR1 reads SQVTM; CDR2 reads ANQGSEA. CDR3 amino acids: CSAPRPGLAGGGEQFF. The CDR3 nucleotides are TGCAGCGCGCCCCGACCGGGACTAGCGGGAGGTGGGGAGCAGTTCTTC.

This chain's CDR3 is CASSLSHEQYF. The CDR3, as DNA: TGTGCCAGCAGCCTGAGTCACGAGCAGTACTTC. The chain links TRBV7-8 to TRBJ2-7; D unclear. The CDR3 sequence is 11 residues long. Per germline, CDR1 SGHVS and CDR2 FQNEAQ. With 5 bases removed from V and 5 bases from J, the gap between germline ends came to 7 bases.

V gene TRBV7-9 combines with J gene TRBJ2-5; tentative D call: TRBD1 (5 bases). This CDR3 comprises 14 residues. Germline V gene lookup returns CDR1 SEHNR and CDR2 FQNEAQ (reference sequence). V was clipped by 6 bases and J by 5 bases, with 16 bases between them. The CDR3 reads CASRGPRAVETQYF. The CDR3, as DNA: TGTGCCAGCAGGGGGCCTAGGGCTGTGGAGACCCAGTACTTC.

This clone was recorded a few times. The gene calls are TRBV2 and TRBJ2-1; D possibly corresponds to TRBD2 (6 bases). The ends were cut back, 7 bases at V and 4 bases at J, with 11 bases in the middle. CDR1 and CDR2 from the germline V gene are SNHLY and FYNNEI. The CDR3 sequence is 13 residues long. The CDR3 reads CASKMREYNEQFF. Here the CDR3 DNA reads TGTGCCAGCAAGATGCGGGAATACAATGAGCAGTTCTTC.

This chain connects TRBV5-1 to TRBJ2-2; no definite D call. Trimming cost V 4 bases and J 6 bases, with 13 bases left between them. Germline lookup yields CDR1 SGHRS and CDR2 YFSETQ. The CDR3 spans 14 residues. Written as DNA, the CDR3 is TGCGCCAGCAGCCCCTTTGGGCAACCCGGGGAGCTGTTTTTT. It yields the protein CASSPFGQPGELFF.

This clone was detected only once. The rearrangement uses TRBV25-1 and TRBJ1-5, with 12 positions matching TRBD1. The germline CDR1 and CDR2 sequences are MGHDK and SYGVNS. The CDR3 sequence is 15 residues long. V was clipped by 5 bases and J by 6 bases; unmatched bases: 5. CDR3 in amino acids: CASSSGTGGGQPQHF. CDR3 DNA sequence: TGTGCCAGCAGTTCCGGGACAGGGGGCGGTCAGCCCCAGCATTTT.

The chain uses TRBV7-8 and TRBJ2-7; 9 bases are shared with TRBD1. CDR1 and CDR2 from the germline V gene are SGHVS and FQNEAQ. This CDR3 is 14 amino acids long. With V trimmed by 1 base and J by 3 bases, 1 base remained unmatched. The CDR3 reads CASSLDRGLYEQYF. CDR3 in DNA: TGTGCCAGCAGCTTAGACAGGGGGCTCTACGAGCAGTACTTC.